This is a list of T cell receptor beta chains from one sample in a study of identical twins. MiXCR was run by TCRdb on the 5' RACE reads, yielding one entry per CDR3 protein. The sample has hundreds of thousands of distinct CDR3 sequences, over 15% seen once. The same specimen was also included in a second study, on T cells expressing NK-cell markers.

Input material: PBMCs. These receptors were taken from a woman aged 18-29 years in good health. CDR3s include the opening cysteine and the closing phenylalanine or tryptophan. A D gene is named only where the DNA matches it firmly. Expanded clones are given a class, and other clones once, few, many or no size at all.

>TRBD2|few|TRBV9|15|TRBJ2-1
CASSVGIAGAAEQFF
TGTGCCAGCAGCGTAGGCATAGCGGGAGCTGCGGAGCAGTTCTTC
>NA|few|TRBV10-1|16|TRBJ2-3
CASSDLDFGSTDTQYF
TGCGCCAGCAGTGATCTAGACTTCGGTTCCACAGATACGCAGTATTTT
>NA|few|TRBV7-7|13|TRBJ1-1
CASSLSAETEAFF
TGTGCCAGCAGCTTGTCCGCAGAAACTGAAGCTTTCTTT
>TRBD2|many|TRBV20-1|15|TRBJ2-7
CSARDPLAGGQEQYF
TGCAGTGCTAGAGATCCCCTAGCGGGAGGGCAAGAGCAGTACTTC
>NA|NA|TRBV9|13|TRBJ2-5
CASSPIQYSAQYF
TGTGCCAGCAGCCCTATCCAGTATTCGGCCCAGTACTTC
>TRBD1|few|TRBV20-1|14|TRBJ1-6
CSASHDRGRSPLHF
TGCAGTGCGTCCCATGACAGGGGCCGATCACCCCTCCACTTT
>NA|few|TRBV7-3|14|TRBJ2-5
CASSLYAGKETQYF
TGTGCCAGCAGCTTATATGCGGGGAAAGAGACCCAGTACTTC
>TRBD2|few|TRBV11-2|18|TRBJ2-5
CASSLVLAGGQYQETQYF
TGTGCCAGCAGCTTAGTGTTAGCGGGGGGCCAGTACCAAGAGACCCAGTACTTC
>NA|NA|TRBV5-6|14|TRBJ2-7
CASSYLTAVRMQYF
TGTGCCAGCAGCTATCTTACGGCGGTGAGGATGCAGTACTTC
>TRBD1|NA|TRBV6-5|16|TRBJ1-2
CASSYSQGRWGYGYTF
TGTGCCAGCAGTTACTCACAGGGGCGGTGGGGCTATGGCTACACCTTC
>NA|few|TRBV7-6|14|TRBJ2-7
CASSLGGVSHEQYF
TGTGCCAGCAGCTTAGGAGGGGTCTCCCACGAGCAGTACTTC
>NA|NA|TRBV20-1|11|TRBJ1-1
CSAPQWVGAFF
TGCAGTGCGCCCCAATGGGTGGGGGCTTTCTTT
>TRBD1|many|TRBV12-3/TRBV12-4|14|TRBJ1-1
CASSPGQAKTEAFF
TGTGCCAGCAGTCCGGGACAGGCTAAGACTGAAGCTTTCTTT
>TRBD1|NA|TRBV7-2|14|TRBJ1-4
CASSLDRALGKLFF
TGTGCCAGCAGCTTGGACAGGGCTTTGGGAAAACTGTTTTTT
>NA|NA|TRBV6-1|14|TRBJ1-2
CASSTLLDGYGYTF
TGTGCCAGCAGTACCCTTTTAGACGGCTATGGCTACACCTTC
>NA|NA|TRBV6-5|14|TRBJ2-2
CASSYRSYSGELFF
TGTGCCAGCAGTTACCGATCCTATTCCGGGGAGCTGTTTTTT
>NA|NA|TRBV29-1|13|TRBJ2-2
CSVGRTNTGELFF
TGCAGCGTTGGCAGGACGAACACCGGGGAGCTGTTTTTT
>NA|NA|TRBV7-2|11|TRBJ2-5
CASRAQETQYF
TGTGCCAGCAGAGCTCAAGAGACCCAGTACTTC
>NA|NA|TRBV12-5|14|TRBJ2-1
CASARLSGFNEQFF
TGTGCTAGTGCCAGGCTAAGCGGATTCAATGAGCAGTTCTTC
>NA|many|TRBV24-1|12|TRBJ2-1
CATSDRYNEQFF
TGTGCCACCAGTGACCGATACAATGAGCAGTTCTTC
>NA|NA|TRBV14|16|TRBJ2-3
CASSQDGSPYTDTQYF
TGTGCCAGCAGCCAAGATGGCTCTCCATACACAGATACGCAGTATTTT
>NA|NA|TRBV20-1|13|TRBJ1-1
CSASGTANTEAFF
TGCAGTGCTAGTGGCACCGCGAACACTGAAGCTTTCTTT
>NA|few|TRBV6-6|13|TRBJ1-1
CASSPTGVTEAFF
TGTGCCAGCAGTCCCACCGGGGTCACTGAAGCTTTCTTT
>NA|NA|TRBV10-3|12|TRBJ2-3
CAIQENTDTQYF
TGTGCCATACAGGAGAACACAGATACGCAGTATTTT
>NA|NA|TRBV27|14|TRBJ1-6
CASSPHPGVSPLHF
TGTGCCAGCAGTCCCCACCCGGGGGTTTCACCCCTCCACTTT
>NA|NA|TRBV20-1|12|TRBJ2-7
CSGKDTSYEQYF
TGCAGTGGCAAGGATACCTCCTACGAGCAGTACTTC
>TRBD2|few|TRBV18|16|TRBJ2-7
CASSPPGTSESYEQYF
TGTGCCAGCTCACCGCCCGGGACTAGCGAATCCTACGAGCAGTACTTC
>NA|few|TRBV5-4|13|TRBJ1-2
CASSHTQGKGYTF
TGTGCCAGCAGCCATACTCAGGGTAAAGGCTACACCTTC
>NA|NA|TRBV20-1|15|TRBJ2-1
CSAIHRGTAYNEQFF
TGCAGTGCTATTCACCGGGGGACGGCCTACAATGAGCAGTTCTTC
>TRBD1|many|TRBV10-3|14|TRBJ1-5
CAISEQGVNQPQHF
TGTGCCATCAGTGAACAGGGGGTCAATCAGCCCCAGCATTTT
>NA|few|TRBV7-2|14|TRBJ2-7
CASSSQGADYEQYF
TGTGCCAGCAGCTCACAGGGAGCAGACTACGAGCAGTACTTC
>NA|NA|TRBV7-2|16|TRBJ2-6
CASSFRRNSGANVLTF
TGTGCCAGCAGCTTTAGGCGGAACTCTGGGGCCAACGTCCTGACTTTC
>NA|NA|TRBV5-1|15|TRBJ2-7
CASSLQAKSSYEQYF
TGCGCCAGCAGCTTGCAGGCGAAAAGCTCCTACGAGCAGTACTTC